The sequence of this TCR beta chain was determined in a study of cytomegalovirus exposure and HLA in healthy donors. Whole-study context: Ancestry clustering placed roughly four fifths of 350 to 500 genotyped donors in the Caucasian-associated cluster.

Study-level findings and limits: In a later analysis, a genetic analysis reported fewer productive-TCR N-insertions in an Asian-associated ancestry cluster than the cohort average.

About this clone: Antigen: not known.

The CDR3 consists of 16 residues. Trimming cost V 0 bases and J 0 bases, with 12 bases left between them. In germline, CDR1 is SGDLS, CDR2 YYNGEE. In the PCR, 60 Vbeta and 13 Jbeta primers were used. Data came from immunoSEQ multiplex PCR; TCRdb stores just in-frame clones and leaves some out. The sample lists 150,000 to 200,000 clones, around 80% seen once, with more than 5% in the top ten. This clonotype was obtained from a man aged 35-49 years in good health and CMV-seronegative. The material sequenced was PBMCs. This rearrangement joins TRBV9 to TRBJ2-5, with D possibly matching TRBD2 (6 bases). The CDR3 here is CASSVGVGGNQETQYF. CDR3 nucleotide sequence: TGTGCCAGCAGCGTAGGGGTCGGGGGAAACCAAGAGACCCAGTACTTC.